The 2 T cell receptor beta chains below were found in one sample sequenced in a study of T-cell memory formation after mild COVID-19. Each CDR3 protein is one row after TCRdb ran MiXCR on the 5' RACE reads. The table shows 350,000 to 450,000 distinct CDR3 sequences, with approximately 24% occurring only once. The sequenced material came from PBMCs or a T cell subset sorted from them (not recorded which). The receptors come from an adult woman who had mild COVID-19 (a few samples of this study predate the infection). Cell type and time point are not known.

The chain combines TRBV27 with TRBJ2-7, with D possibly being TRBD1 (5 bases). From germline, CDR1 is MNHEY and CDR2 SMNVEV (reference sequence). The germline V and J ends were trimmed by 6 bases and 0 bases, with 15 bases remaining between them. The CDR3 has 15 residues. CDR3 in amino acids: CASSPRTLSSYEQYF. The CDR3 region has the DNA TGTGCCAGCAGCCCAAGGACACTGAGCTCCTACGAGCAGTACTTC.

This clonotype was counted a few times. The J gene is TRBJ2-7, the V gene TRBV7-9, with 7 nucleotides matching TRBD1. Germline CDR1 SEHNR, CDR2 FQNEAQ (reference sequence). The CDR3 runs 15 residues. The J segment lost 5 bases and the V segment lost 5 bases, leaving 12 bases of the junction unmatched. CDR3 residues: CASSPRTGPVDEQYF. CDR3 bases: TGTGCCAGCAGCCCACGGACAGGTCCGGTGGACGAGCAGTACTTC.